This T cell receptor (beta chain) was sequenced in a study of blood T cells in healthy people across ages. Every sample gave at least 6 micrograms of total RNA when it was extracted. This clonotype came up a few times. A second PCR, run for 7 to 11 cycles, used a sample-barcoded 5' primer plus a J-beta primer mix. Every cDNA molecule bore a tag from a template-switch adaptor containing 12 random nucleotides. Using its own MiXCR run on the 5' RACE reads, TCRdb lists one record per CDR3 protein. Here the sample spans about 780,000 distinct CDR3 sequences, 46% being singletons. Per the germline V gene, CDR1 is MNHEY and CDR2 is SMNVEV (reference sequence). The CDR3 is made up of 15 amino acids. V was shortened by 5 bases and J by 1 base, with 9 bases between the two germline ends.

Material for sequencing was blood. This chain connects TRBV27 to TRBJ2-6; no definite D call. The receptor's source is a man older than 75 in good health. For the CDR3, the DNA is TGTGCCAGCAGTCCAGGAATATCTGGGGCCAACGTCCTGACTTTC. Its protein product is CASSPGISGANVLTF. The entire variable domain, with the rest obtained from reference TRBV27 and TRBJ2-6, is as follows: EAQVTQNPRYLITVTGKKLTVTCSQNMNHEYMSWYRQDPGLGLRQIYYSMNVEVTDKGDVPEGYKVSRKEKRNFPLILESPSPNQTSLYFCASSPGISGANVLTFGAGSRLTVL.